This T cell receptor (beta chain) appears in the sequencing data of a study of cytomegalovirus exposure and HLA in healthy donors. Study-wide results and limits: Testing in vitro showed a few CMV-associated chains specific for CMV antigens. Cytomegalovirus association was listed for approximately 160 TCR beta chains. Usually a TCR sequence was rare, but some public TCRs were found in many donors.

As concerns this clone: Its antigen is not identified.

The donors were part of the validation cohort of fewer than 150 subjects. That cohort was separate from the first cohort, which comprised about 730 subjects. Clones were sequenced by immunoSEQ multiplex PCR, and TCRdb holds only the in-frame ones, with some missing. The repertoire holds 150,000 to 180,000 clones, with 70% to 90% as singletons. Source material: PBMCs. This clonotype originated in a man younger than 35 in good health and CMV-seropositive.

The CDR3 DNA sequence: TGTGCCAGCTCACCCCGATCCTCCACGGGACAGCCTAATGAAAAACTGTTTTTT. This translates into CASSPRSSTGQPNEKLFF. V is TRBV18 and J is TRBJ1-4, with 7 bases aligning to TRBD1. CDR1 is KGHSH and CDR2 is LQKENI in the germline V gene. The trim removed 3 bases at V and 3 bases at J, leaving 13 bases unmatched. This CDR3 region has 18 residues.